This T cell receptor (beta chain) was profiled in a study of blood T cell repertoires in COVID-19. Background on the study: COVID-19 samples, acute and convalescent, were from the United States, Italy and Spain. Sources were T cells, B-cell-depleted T cells, or PBMCs; the material itself was cDNA or gDNA.

J gave up 5 bases and V 5 bases, and 8 bases lay outside the gene matches. Germline lookup yields CDR1 LGHDT and CDR2 YNNKEL (reference sequence). CDR3 length: 14 residues. In the source study's methods: Reference gene primer amplification gave nucleated cell count estimates. Using immunoSEQ multiplex PCR, the repertoire was profiled, and TCRdb retains in-frame clones only, with some absent. The DNA gave D and trimming, while V, J and clone size come from that table. Of approximately 180,000 clones in the sample, approximately 83% were seen once. Material for sequencing was peripheral blood. This receptor was taken from a man between 60 and 75 years old with acute or convalescent COVID-19. The chain is built from TRBV3-1 (or the pseudogene TRBV3-2) and TRBJ2-7; 8 bases agree with TRBD1. The CDR3 region has the DNA TGTGCCAGCAGCGCGGGACAGGACCCCCACGAGCAGTACTTC. Its translation is CASSAGQDPHEQYF.